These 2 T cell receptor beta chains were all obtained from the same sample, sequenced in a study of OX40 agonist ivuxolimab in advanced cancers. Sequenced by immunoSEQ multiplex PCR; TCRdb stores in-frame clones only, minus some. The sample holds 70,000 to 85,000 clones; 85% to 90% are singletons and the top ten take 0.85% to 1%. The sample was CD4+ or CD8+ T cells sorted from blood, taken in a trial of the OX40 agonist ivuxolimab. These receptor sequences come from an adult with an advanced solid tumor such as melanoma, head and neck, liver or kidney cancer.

The CDR3: CAIRAGRNQPQHF. CDR3 sequence (DNA): TGTGCCATCAGGGCAGGGCGAAATCAGCCCCAGCATTTT. The chain employs TRBV10-3 and TRBJ1-5, with a tentative D call TRBD1 (5 bases). Trimming cost V 6 bases and J 4 bases, with 10 bases left between them. Germline values: CDR1 ENHRY, CDR2 SYGVKD. This CDR3 region has 13 residues.

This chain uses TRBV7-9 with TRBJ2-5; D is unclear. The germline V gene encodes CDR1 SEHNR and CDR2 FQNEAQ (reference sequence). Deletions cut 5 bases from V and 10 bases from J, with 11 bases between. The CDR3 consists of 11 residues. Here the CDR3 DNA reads TGTGCCAGCAGCCTCACGAGCGACCAGTACTTC. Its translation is CASSLTSDQYF.